The rows below give T cell receptor beta chains drawn from one sample of a study of CD8+CD57+ T cells in acquired aplastic anemia. In TCRdb, the reads were re-called with MiXCR into one record per CDR3 protein. Of fewer than 200,000 distinct CDR3 sequences listed, 55% to 75% are singletons. Sequenced sample: sorted CD4+, CD8+, or CD8+CD57+ T cells (not recorded which) from PBMCs. Source of these receptors: a human donor in good health. Each CDR3 is given with its conserved first and last residue. A D gene is named only where the DNA matches it firmly. Size is stated for part of the rows, as once, few or many counts, or as a class when the clone is expanded.

TGTGCCAGCAGCCTTCTAGGTTGGCACGAGCAGTACTTC	CASSLLGWHEQYF	TRBV2	13	.	.	TRBJ2-7
TGTGCCAGCAGCTTTACGGCGGGAGGAGGGCCCGGGGAGCTGTTTTTT	CASSFTAGGGPGELFF	TRBV7-9	16	TRBD2	many	TRBJ2-2
TGTGCCAGCAGAGTAGCGGGAGGATACTCCTACGAGCAGTACTTC	CASRVAGGYSYEQYF	TRBV27	15	TRBD2	few	TRBJ2-7
TGTGCCAGCAGTTTAGTGGCAGGAGGCGATGAGCAGTTCTTC	CASSLVAGGDEQFF	TRBV12-3/TRBV12-4	14	.	.	TRBJ2-1
TGTGCCAGCAGTTTTAGAGGACTAGCCTCGGTTAATGAGCAGTTCTTC	CASSFRGLASVNEQFF	TRBV12-3/TRBV12-4	16	TRBD2	.	TRBJ2-1
TGTGCCATCAGTGAGTTTGGGAATGAAGCTTTCTTT	CAISEFGNEAFF	TRBV10-3	12	.	few	TRBJ1-1
TGCGCCAGCAGCTTTGGACTAGCGGGAACAGCAATGGTGGGGCAAGAGACCCAGTACTTC	CASSFGLAGTAMVGQETQYF	TRBV5-1	20	TRBD2	many	TRBJ2-5
TGCAGTGCTCGAGCACCGGGACGGAGCTATGGCTACACCTTC	CSARAPGRSYGYTF	TRBV20-1	14	.	.	TRBJ1-2
TGTGCCAGCAGTTATTTCGGTGAGGGTCCCGGGGAGCTGTTTTTT	CASSYFGEGPGELFF	TRBV2	15	.	.	TRBJ2-2
TGTGCCAGCAGCCTTCAAACCGGGACAGCAACCCAGTACTTC	CASSLQTGTATQYF	TRBV7-6	14	TRBD1	.	TRBJ2-5
TGCGCCAGCAACACGGGACAGGGGGCCTACGAGCAGTACTTC	CASNTGQGAYEQYF	TRBV5-1	14	TRBD1	.	TRBJ2-7
TGTGCCAGCAGTGATAATGGTGGGTGGGACTCACCCCTCCACTTT	CASSDNGGWDSPLHF	TRBV25-1	15	.	.	TRBJ1-6
TGTGCCATCAGTCAGGGTACCAGTCAGCCCCAGCATTTT	CAISQGTSQPQHF	TRBV10-3	13	.	.	TRBJ1-5
TGCAGTGCTCGACGGACAGGGGCGGTGAACACTGAAGCTTTCTTT	CSARRTGAVNTEAFF	TRBV20-1	15	TRBD1	.	TRBJ1-1
TGTGCCAGCAGCTTAGACCGACAGGGGGCCAAGAACACTGAAGCTTTCTTT	CASSLDRQGAKNTEAFF	TRBV11-3	17	TRBD1	.	TRBJ1-1
TGCAGCGTACCCCAGGCGGGGGCGAGCACTGAAGCTTTCTTT	CSVPQAGASTEAFF	TRBV29-1	14	.	.	TRBJ1-1
TGTGCCAGCAGTTTAGCAGGACAGAACAGCGAGCAGTACTTC	CASSLAGQNSEQYF	TRBV27	14	.	.	TRBJ2-7
TGTGCCAGTAGTTCCCGAACCCCCTCCAAGGGGGAGCAGTACTTC	CASSSRTPSKGEQYF	TRBV19	15	.	once	TRBJ2-7
TGTGCCAGCAGCCGAGTTTCGGGGGTTTTAATCGAAAAACTGTTTTTT	CASSRVSGVLIEKLFF	TRBV7-2	16	.	.	TRBJ1-4
TGTGCCAGCAGCTTAGCGCGTGGGGGGGACTCTGGAAACACCATATATTTT	CASSLARGGDSGNTIYF	TRBV7-6	17	.	few	TRBJ1-3
TGTGCCAGCAGTCCCTATAGCGGGTCCACCACAGATACGCAGTATTTT	CASSPYSGSTTDTQYF	TRBV27	16	TRBD2	few	TRBJ2-3
TGTGCCAGTAGAATACAGGGTTCGAACACTGAAGCTTTCTTT	CASRIQGSNTEAFF	TRBV19	14	.	.	TRBJ1-1
TGTGCCAGCAGCCTCACTCAATCAAATCAGCCCCAGCATTTT	CASSLTQSNQPQHF	TRBV7-9	14	.	.	TRBJ1-5
TGTGCCATCAGCGACAGGGGGCGCGTTGAGAGGACCCACGAGCAGTACTTC	CAISDRGRVERTHEQYF	TRBV10-3	17	TRBD1	.	TRBJ2-7
TGTGCCAGCAGCGTAGCGGCTGGGAACGAGCAGTACTTC	CASSVAAGNEQYF	TRBV9	13	.	.	TRBJ2-7
TGTGCCAGCAGCCGAGAGGGCAGCGGGAGGCTGGGCACCGGGGAGCTGTTTTTT	CASSREGSGRLGTGELFF	TRBV7-3	18	TRBD2	.	TRBJ2-2
TGTGCCACCAGTACCCCGGGAGGGCAGCCCCAGCATTTT	CATSTPGGQPQHF	TRBV24-1	13	.	.	TRBJ1-5
TGTGCCAGCAGCGTAGTTGGAGGGGGGTATGGCTACACCTTC	CASSVVGGGYGYTF	TRBV9	14	.	.	TRBJ1-2
TGTGCCAGCAGCTTAGTCGTAGGAGCTCTGAGGGAGCAGTTCTTC	CASSLVVGALREQFF	TRBV7-9	15	.	.	TRBJ2-1
TGTGCCAGCAGCCCCAGGGGGGGGGCATCTACCTACAATGAGCAGTTCTTC	CASSPRGGASTYNEQFF	TRBV7-9	17	.	.	TRBJ2-1
TGTGCCAGCAGTGAGGGGACAGAGCTTTACCAAGAGACCCAGTACTTC	CASSEGTELYQETQYF	TRBV2	16	TRBD1	.	TRBJ2-5
TGTGCCATCAGTGCGCGTGACTACTCCTACGAGCAGTACTTC	CAISARDYSYEQYF	TRBV10-3	14	.	few	TRBJ2-7
TGTGCCAGCAGCGACCGTCCAGGAGCGTACGAGCAGTACTTC	CASSDRPGAYEQYF	TRBV9	14	.	.	TRBJ2-7
TGCGCCAGCAGCGACGGGACTAGCTTTCCCGGGGAGCTGTTTTTT	CASSDGTSFPGELFF	TRBV5-1	15	TRBD2	.	TRBJ2-2
TGTGCCAGCAGCCTAGGATCATATACCTACGAGCAGTACTTC	CASSLGSYTYEQYF	TRBV7-2	14	.	once	TRBJ2-7
TGTGCCACCAGTGATCGATACCAGGGAGGTGGGAGCACAGATACGCAGTATTTT	CATSDRYQGGGSTDTQYF	TRBV24-1	18	.	.	TRBJ2-3
TGTGCCAGCAGCTTAAACCTGGACATGTACGAGCAGTACTTC	CASSLNLDMYEQYF	TRBV11-2	14	.	.	TRBJ2-7
TGTGCCAGCAGCGCCCACAGACTAGCGGGAGGAGGGTACAATGAGCAGTTCTTC	CASSAHRLAGGGYNEQFF	TRBV7-4	18	TRBD2	.	TRBJ2-1
TGTGCCAGTATTAAAAGGAGTCGTTCCTACGAGCAGTACTTC	CASIKRSRSYEQYF	TRBV6-2/TRBV6-3	14	.	.	TRBJ2-7
TGTGCCACCAGCAGAGTAGCGGGAGATACGCAGTATTTT	CATSRVAGDTQYF	TRBV15	13	TRBD2	.	TRBJ2-3
TGTGCCATCCTGAGGACATTCCCCTATGGATACACCTTC	CAILRTFPYGYTF	TRBV10-3	13	.	.	TRBJ1-2
TGCAGTGCTACAGACAGCACTAATTCACCCCTCCACTTT	CSATDSTNSPLHF	TRBV20-1	13	.	.	TRBJ1-6